This T cell receptor (beta chain) was observed in a study of T-cell memory formation after mild COVID-19. Findings and caveats of the study: Later expanders leaned toward CD4+, whereas clones contracting from day 15 to 85 were balanced CD4/CD8. CD4+ contracting clones were found mainly in CM and EM, and CD8+ ones in EMRA.

As regards this clonotype: Antigen: not known.

TCRdb re-called the 5' RACE reads with MiXCR, one entry per CDR3 protein. The repertoire holds almost 250,000 distinct CDR3 sequences, with 15% as singletons. The source is an adult woman who had mild COVID-19 (a few samples of this study predate the infection). Cell type and time point are not known. Material for sequencing was PBMCs or a T cell subset sorted from them (not recorded which).

The CDR3 spells CASSKDRGLETQYF. The CDR3 region has the DNA TGTGCCAGCAGCAAAGACAGGGGGCTGGAGACCCAGTACTTC. The V and J genes are TRBV21-1 and TRBJ2-5; no DNA check was done on the table's D call, TRBD1. TRBV21-1 is listed as a pseudogene. The CDR3 runs to 14 residues.